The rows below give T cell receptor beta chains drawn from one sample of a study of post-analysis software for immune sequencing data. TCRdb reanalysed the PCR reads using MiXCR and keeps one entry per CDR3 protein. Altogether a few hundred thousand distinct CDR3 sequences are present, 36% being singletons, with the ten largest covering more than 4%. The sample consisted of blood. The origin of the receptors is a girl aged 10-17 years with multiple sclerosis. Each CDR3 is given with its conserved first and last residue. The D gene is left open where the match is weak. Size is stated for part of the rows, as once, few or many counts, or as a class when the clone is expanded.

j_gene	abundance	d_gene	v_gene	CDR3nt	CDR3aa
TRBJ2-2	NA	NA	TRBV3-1	TGTGCCAGCAGCCAAGAACGCCGGGAGCTGTTTTTT	CASSQERRELFF
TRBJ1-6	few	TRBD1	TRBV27	TGTGCCAGCAGTTTCAACCCTACAGGGGGTGGACCACCCCTCCACTTT	CASSFNPTGGGPPLHF
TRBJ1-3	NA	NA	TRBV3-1	TGTGCCAGCCGAACCGGACTCATACAATCCGGAAACACCATATATTTT	CASRTGLIQSGNTIYF
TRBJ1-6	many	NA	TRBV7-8	TGTGCCAGCAGACCCCAGGGGAACTTCTATAATTCACCCCTCCACTTT	CASRPQGNFYNSPLHF
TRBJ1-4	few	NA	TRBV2	TGTGCCAGCAGCCTCCCGACAGCAAATGAAAAACTGTTTTTT	CASSLPTANEKLFF
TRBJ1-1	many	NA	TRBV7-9	TGTGCCAGCAGCGGACCACAGGGCAACACTGAAGCTTTCTTT	CASSGPQGNTEAFF
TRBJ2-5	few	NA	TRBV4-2	TGTACCAGCTCCTATGGGCTAACGACCCGGGCGGCGGAGACCCAGTACTTC	CTSSYGLTTRAAETQYF
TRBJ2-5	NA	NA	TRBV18	TGTGCCAGCCCACCAAGGGGCGCAGTGCGACAAGAGACCCAGTACTTC	CASPPRGAVRQETQYF
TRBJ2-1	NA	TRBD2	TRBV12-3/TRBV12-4	TGTGCCAGCAGTTCCTTCGGACTAGCGGGAGTGGGCTCTGAGCAGTTCTTC	CASSSFGLAGVGSEQFF
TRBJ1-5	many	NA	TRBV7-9	TGTGCCAGCAGCTCCCAGGGTAATCAGCCCCAGCATTTT	CASSSQGNQPQHF
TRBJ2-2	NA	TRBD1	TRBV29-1	TGCAGCACCAGGACAGGGGGGACCGGGGAGCTGTTTTTT	CSTRTGGTGELFF
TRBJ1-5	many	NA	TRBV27	TGTGCCAGCACCGAGGACCCCGAACGCGCTAATCAGCCCCAGCATTTT	CASTEDPERANQPQHF
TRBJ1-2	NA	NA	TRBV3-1	TGTGCCAGCAGCCAAAAGCGATCGGGCCCCTATGGCTACACCTTC	CASSQKRSGPYGYTF
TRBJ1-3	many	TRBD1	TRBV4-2	TGTGCCAGCAGCCAAGAGGCCGGACAGGGAGGGGACACCATATATTTT	CASSQEAGQGGDTIYF
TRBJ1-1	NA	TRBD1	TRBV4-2	TGTGCCAGCAGCCAAACAGGGGACGCTGAAGCTTTCTTT	CASSQTGDAEAFF
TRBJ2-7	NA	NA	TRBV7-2	TGTGCCAGCAGCTTAGCAGGGATTGGCTACGAGCAGTACTTC	CASSLAGIGYEQYF
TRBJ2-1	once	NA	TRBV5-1	TGCGCCAGCAGCTTGACAGGGAGAGGCGACAATGAGCAGTTCTTC	CASSLTGRGDNEQFF
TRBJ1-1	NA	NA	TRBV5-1	TGCGCCAGCAGCTTGCTGGGTACCATGGACACTGAAGCTTTCTTT	CASSLLGTMDTEAFF
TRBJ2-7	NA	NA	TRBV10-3	TGTGCCATCAGTGACTTAACCTTCAGGGCGAGCTCCTACGAGCAGTACTTC	CAISDLTFRASSYEQYF
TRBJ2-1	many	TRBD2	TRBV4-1	TGCGCCAGCAGCCTTGGGCTAGCGGGTCCCCTAATAGCCGAGCAGTTCTTC	CASSLGLAGPLIAEQFF
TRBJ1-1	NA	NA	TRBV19	TGTGCCAGTAGTATCGTGGAAAACACTGAAGCTTTCTTT	CASSIVENTEAFF
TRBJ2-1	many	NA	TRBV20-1	TGCAGTGCTAGTGAGGGGAGCTCCTACAATGAGCAGTTCTTC	CSASEGSSYNEQFF
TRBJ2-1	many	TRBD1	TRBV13	TGTGCCAGCAGCTTAGGGGACAGGGGATTACGTGAGCAGTTCTTC	CASSLGDRGLREQFF
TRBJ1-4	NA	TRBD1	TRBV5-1	TGCGCCAGCAGCCCCTCGGGACAGAGAAATGAAAAACTGTTTTTT	CASSPSGQRNEKLFF
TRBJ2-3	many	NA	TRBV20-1	TGCAGTGCCGTCAACGGGGCGAGTTTAGATACGCAGTATTTT	CSAVNGASLDTQYF